This T cell receptor (beta chain) came from a study of shared clonotypes between healthy human individuals. The CDR3 extends over 16 amino acids. Per germline, CDR1 LNHDA and CDR2 SQIVND (reference sequence). V lost 1 base and J lost 3; bases outside the gene matches: 6. Produced via immunoSEQ multiplex PCR; TCRdb's table is partial and in-frame only. The top ten clones hold less than 2% of a sample with 600,000 to 750,000 clones, 72% of them seen once. Sequenced sample: memory CD4+ T cells sorted from blood. Subset: CD45RA-negative fraction. This sequence originates from a woman aged 25 to 39 in good health. The chain uses TRBV19 and TRBJ2-1, with 7 bases that match TRBD2. This CDR3 reads CASSIGVGGSYNEQFF. The CDR3 nucleotides read TGTGCCAGTAGTATAGGGGTGGGCGGGAGCTACAATGAGCAGTTCTTC.